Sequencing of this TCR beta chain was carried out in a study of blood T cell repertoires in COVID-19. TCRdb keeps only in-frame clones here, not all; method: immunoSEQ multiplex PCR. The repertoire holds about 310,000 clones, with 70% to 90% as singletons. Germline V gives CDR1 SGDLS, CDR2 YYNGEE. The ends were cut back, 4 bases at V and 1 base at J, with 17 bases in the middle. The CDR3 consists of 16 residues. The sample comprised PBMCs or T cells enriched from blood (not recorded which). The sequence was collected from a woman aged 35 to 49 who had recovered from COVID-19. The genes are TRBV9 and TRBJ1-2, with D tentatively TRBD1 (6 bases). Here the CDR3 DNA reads TGTGCCAGCAGCCACCAACAGGGATCTTTTAACTATGGCTACACCTTC. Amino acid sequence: CASSHQQGSFNYGYTF.